The clone carrying this TCR beta chain was seen a few times. The antigen remains unidentified. The CDR3 contains 15 residues. V was clipped by 1 base and J by 0 bases, with 12 bases between them. Germline V gene sequence: CDR1 SQVTM, CDR2 ANQGSEA. 13 Jbeta primers and 60 Vbeta primers were used for the PCR. Measured with immunoSEQ multiplex PCR; TCRdb has only the in-frame clones, and not every one. The sample includes some 190,000 clones, under 9.5% of them seen just once. The data belong to a study of cytomegalovirus exposure and HLA in healthy donors. Study summary: One earlier analysis, a look at 150 million to 200 million T cells, found around 110 million unique TCR beta sequences.

Study conclusions and caveats: A later analysis linked a missense variant in DCLRE1C to the trimming of TCR beta V and J genes.

This receptor was identified in a woman younger than 45 in good health and CMV-seropositive. Sequencing input: PBMCs. The chain is built from TRBV29-1 and TRBJ1-1; D ambiguous. The DNA of the CDR3 is TGCAGCGTTGAAGGCCCGTTAGGAGTGAACACTGAAGCTTTCTTT. Its translation: CSVEGPLGVNTEAFF.